This note documents a single T cell receptor (beta chain) sequence. Only a few counts were recorded for this clonotype. Its antigen is unknown. No much larger clone is present one base from it, and per-base qualities are unavailable. This sample was included in a study of response to subunit inactivated influenza vaccine (dated by TCRdb to the late 2010s). General notes on the study: Deep quantitative T cell receptor repertoire profiling was used in the study to track responses to a trivalent subunit inactivated influenza vaccine. The investigation overall reported the following: It was suggested by the authors that each seasonal influenza vaccination may recruit only a limited number of new T cells.

Library method: RT-PCR. The instrument was an Illumina HiSeq 2500. In TCRdb, the public reads were trimmed at Q25 with fastp and aligned with MiXCR, with productive beta chains retained. Every entry covers one CDR3 protein and lists the most common genes and DNA from its rows. The table for this sample lists about 300,000 distinct CDR3 sequences; 20% to 25% of them were counted only once. 10% of the sample lies in the top ten. The CDR3 runs 15 amino acids, cysteine and phenylalanine included. Only CDR3 DNA remains: 45 bases, in frame from the first base. According to the germline V gene, CDR1 reads SGDLS and CDR2 reads YYNGEE. V and J lose 3 bases and 3 bases, and a span of 12 bases separates them.

Recombination joined TRBV9 with TRBJ2-2, with no D gene named confidently. The source material was PBMCs from blood, sampled 21 months after vaccination. The TCR comes from a man in his fifties or sixties who received an inactivated influenza vaccine. Donor details come from another sample of the same person, matched by shared clones. The DNA sequence is as follows: TGTGCCAGCAGCGCCACTGGCTCCTACACCGGGGAGCTGTTTTTT. Its translation reads: CASSATGSYTGELFF.